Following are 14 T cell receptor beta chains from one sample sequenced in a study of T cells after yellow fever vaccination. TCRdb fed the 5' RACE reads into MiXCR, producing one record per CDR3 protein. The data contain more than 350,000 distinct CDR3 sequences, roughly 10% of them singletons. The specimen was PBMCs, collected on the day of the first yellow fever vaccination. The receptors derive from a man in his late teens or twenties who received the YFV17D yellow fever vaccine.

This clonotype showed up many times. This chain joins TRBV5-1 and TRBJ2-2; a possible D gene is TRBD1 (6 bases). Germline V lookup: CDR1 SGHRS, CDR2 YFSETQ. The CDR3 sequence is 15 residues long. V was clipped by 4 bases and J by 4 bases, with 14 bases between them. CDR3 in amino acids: CASSLDSPGTGELFF. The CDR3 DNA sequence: TGCGCCAGCAGCCTGGACAGTCCGGGCACCGGGGAGCTGTTTTTT.

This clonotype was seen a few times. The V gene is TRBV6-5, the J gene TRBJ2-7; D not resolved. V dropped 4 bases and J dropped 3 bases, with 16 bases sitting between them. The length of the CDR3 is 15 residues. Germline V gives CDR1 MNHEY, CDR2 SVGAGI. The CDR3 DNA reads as TGTGCCAGCAGTTCCGGGCAGGTGACCAACTACGAGCAGTACTTC. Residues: CASSSGQVTNYEQYF.

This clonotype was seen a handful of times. CDR3 amino acids: CASIEAFGTEAFF. DNA of the CDR3: TGTGCCAGCATTGAGGCTTTCGGCACTGAAGCTTTCTTT. This chain links TRBV2 with TRBJ1-1; D remains unclear. CDR1 is SNHLY and CDR2 is FYNNEI in the germline V gene. The germline V and J ends were trimmed by 7 bases and 4 bases, with 13 bases remaining between them. This CDR3 spans 13 amino acids.

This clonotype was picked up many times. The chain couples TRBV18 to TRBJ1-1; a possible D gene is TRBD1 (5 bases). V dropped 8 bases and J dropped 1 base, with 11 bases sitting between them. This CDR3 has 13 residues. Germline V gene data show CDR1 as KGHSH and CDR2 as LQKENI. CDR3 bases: TGTGCCAGCCGATCGGGGGAGAACACTGAAGCTTTCTTT. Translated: CASRSGENTEAFF.

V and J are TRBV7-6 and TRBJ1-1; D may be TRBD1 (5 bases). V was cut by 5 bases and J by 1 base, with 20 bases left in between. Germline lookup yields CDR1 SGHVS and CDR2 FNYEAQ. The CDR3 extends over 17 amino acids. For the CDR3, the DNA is TGTGCCAGCAGCGCGAGGCCAGGGAGGATTAAGAACACTGAAGCTTTCTTT. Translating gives CASSARPGRIKNTEAFF.

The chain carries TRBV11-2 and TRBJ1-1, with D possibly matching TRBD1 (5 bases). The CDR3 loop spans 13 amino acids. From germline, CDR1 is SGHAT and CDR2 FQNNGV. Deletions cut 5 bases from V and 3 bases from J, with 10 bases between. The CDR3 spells CASSPGTYTEAFF. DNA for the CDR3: TGTGCCAGCAGCCCGGGGACTTACACTGAAGCTTTCTTT.

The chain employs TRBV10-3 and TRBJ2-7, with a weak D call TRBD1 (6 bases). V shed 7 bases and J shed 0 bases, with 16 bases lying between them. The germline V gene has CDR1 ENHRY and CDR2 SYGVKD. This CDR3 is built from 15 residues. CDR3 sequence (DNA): TGTGCCATCACTCCAGGGGCCGCAAGCTCCTACGAGCAGTACTTC. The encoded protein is CAITPGAASSYEQYF.

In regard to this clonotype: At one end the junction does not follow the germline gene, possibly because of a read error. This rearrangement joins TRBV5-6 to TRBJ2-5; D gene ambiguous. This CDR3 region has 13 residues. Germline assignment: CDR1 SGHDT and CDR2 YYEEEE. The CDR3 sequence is CASHPPGGETPYF. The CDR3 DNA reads TGTGCCAGCCACCCCCCCGGCGGAGAGACCCCGTACTTC.

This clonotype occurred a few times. CDR3: CASSFTGGRSNQPQHF. CDR3 DNA sequence: TGTGCCAGCAGCTTCACAGGGGGAAGGAGCAATCAGCCCCAGCATTTT. The chain employs TRBV7-2 and TRBJ1-5, with 8 positions matching TRBD1. Looked up from germline, CDR1 is SGHTA and CDR2 is FQGNSA. CDR3 length equals 16 residues. Trimming removed 3 bases from V and 1 base from J; junction bases left unmatched: 5.

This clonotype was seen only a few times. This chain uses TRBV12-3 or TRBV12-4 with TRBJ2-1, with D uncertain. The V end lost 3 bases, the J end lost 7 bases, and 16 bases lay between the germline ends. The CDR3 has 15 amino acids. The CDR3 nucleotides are TGTGCCAGCAGTTTCCCACGACGACGTGGGAATGAGCAGTTCTTC. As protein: CASSFPRRRGNEQFF.

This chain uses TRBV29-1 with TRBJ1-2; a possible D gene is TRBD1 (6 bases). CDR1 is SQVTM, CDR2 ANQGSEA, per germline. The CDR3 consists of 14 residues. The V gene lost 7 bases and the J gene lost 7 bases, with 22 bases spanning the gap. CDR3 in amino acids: CSGRKGQTFFGYTF. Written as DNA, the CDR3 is TGCAGCGGACGGAAAGGACAGACGTTCTTTGGCTACACCTTC.

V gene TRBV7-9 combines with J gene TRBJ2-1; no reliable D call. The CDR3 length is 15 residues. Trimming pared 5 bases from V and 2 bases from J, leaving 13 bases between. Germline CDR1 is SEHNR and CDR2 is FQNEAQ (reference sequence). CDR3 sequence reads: CASSAGLDPYNEQFF. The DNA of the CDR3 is TGTGCCAGCAGCGCTGGCCTCGACCCCTACAATGAGCAGTTCTTC.

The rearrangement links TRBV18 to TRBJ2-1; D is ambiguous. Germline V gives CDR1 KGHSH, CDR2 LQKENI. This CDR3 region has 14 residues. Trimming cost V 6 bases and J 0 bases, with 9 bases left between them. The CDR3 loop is CASSKWSSYNEQFF. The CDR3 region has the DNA TGTGCCAGCTCGAAGTGGAGCTCCTACAATGAGCAGTTCTTC.

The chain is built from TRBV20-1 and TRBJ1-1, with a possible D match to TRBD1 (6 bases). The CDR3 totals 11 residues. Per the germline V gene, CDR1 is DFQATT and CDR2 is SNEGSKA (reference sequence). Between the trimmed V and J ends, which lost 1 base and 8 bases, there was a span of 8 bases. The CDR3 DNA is TGCAGTGCTAGAGCCGGACAGGAAGCTTTCTTT. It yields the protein CSARAGQEAFF.